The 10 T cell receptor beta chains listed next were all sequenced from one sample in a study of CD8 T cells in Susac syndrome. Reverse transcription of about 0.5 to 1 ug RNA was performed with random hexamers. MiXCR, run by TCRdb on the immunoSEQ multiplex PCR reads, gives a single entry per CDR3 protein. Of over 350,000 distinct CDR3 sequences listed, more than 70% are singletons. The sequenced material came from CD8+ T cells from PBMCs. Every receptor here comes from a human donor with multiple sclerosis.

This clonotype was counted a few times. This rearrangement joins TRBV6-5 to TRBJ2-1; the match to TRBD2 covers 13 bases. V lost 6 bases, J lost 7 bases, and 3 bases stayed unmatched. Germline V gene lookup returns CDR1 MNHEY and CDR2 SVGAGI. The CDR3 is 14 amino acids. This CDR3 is CASSQTSGGNEQFF. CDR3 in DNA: TGTGCCAGCAGCCAGACTAGCGGGGGGAATGAGCAGTTCTTC.

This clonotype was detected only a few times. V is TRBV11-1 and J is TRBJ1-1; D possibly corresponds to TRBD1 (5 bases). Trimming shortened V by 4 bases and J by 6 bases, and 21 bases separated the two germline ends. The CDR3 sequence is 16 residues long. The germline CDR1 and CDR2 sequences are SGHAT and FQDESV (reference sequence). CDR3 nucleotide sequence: TGTGCCAGCAGCTCCTCCAACGGACACCCGATACCTGAAGCTTTCTTT. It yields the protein CASSSSNGHPIPEAFF.

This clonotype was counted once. In DNA, the CDR3 is TGTGCCAGCCATCATGGTATGAGTGCCAATGAGCAGTTCTTC. It codes for CASHHGMSANEQFF. V usage is TRBV27 and J usage is TRBJ2-1; D unresolved. Trimming cost V 8 bases and J 6 bases, with 17 bases left between them. The CDR3 is made up of 14 amino acids. Per germline, CDR1 MNHEY and CDR2 SMNVEV (reference sequence).

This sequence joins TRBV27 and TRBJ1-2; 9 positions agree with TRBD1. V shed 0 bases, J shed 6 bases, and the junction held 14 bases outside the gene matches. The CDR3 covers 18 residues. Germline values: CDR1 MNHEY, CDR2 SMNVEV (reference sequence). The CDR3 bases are TGTGCCAGCAGTTTATCCCGACAGGGGGAGATTGAACGCCATGGCTACACCTTC. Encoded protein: CASSLSRQGEIERHGYTF.

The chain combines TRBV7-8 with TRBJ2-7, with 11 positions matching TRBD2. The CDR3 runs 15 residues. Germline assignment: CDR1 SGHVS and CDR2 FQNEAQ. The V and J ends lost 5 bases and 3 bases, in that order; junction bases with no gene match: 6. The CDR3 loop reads CASSLKTSGDYEQYF. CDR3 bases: TGTGCCAGCAGCCTAAAGACTAGCGGGGACTACGAGCAGTACTTC.

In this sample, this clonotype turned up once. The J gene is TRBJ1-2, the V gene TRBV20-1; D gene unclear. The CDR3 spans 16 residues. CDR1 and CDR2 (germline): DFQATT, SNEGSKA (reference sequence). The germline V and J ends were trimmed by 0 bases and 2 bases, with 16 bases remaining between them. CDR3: CSARDNMEETNYGYTF. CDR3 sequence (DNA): TGCAGTGCTAGAGATAACATGGAGGAGACCAACTATGGCTACACCTTC.

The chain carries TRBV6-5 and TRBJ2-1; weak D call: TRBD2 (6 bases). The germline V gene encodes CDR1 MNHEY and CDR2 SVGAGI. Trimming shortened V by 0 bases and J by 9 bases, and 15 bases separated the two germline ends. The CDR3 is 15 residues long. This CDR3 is CASSYSGGTGGEQFF. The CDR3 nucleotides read TGTGCCAGCAGTTACTCCGGCGGGACGGGCGGTGAGCAGTTCTTC.

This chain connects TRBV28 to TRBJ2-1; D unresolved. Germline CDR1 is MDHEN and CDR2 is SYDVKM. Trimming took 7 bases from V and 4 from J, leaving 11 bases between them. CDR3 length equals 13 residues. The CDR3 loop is CASNLGSYNEQFF. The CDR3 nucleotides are TGTGCCAGCAATTTGGGCAGTTACAATGAGCAGTTCTTC.

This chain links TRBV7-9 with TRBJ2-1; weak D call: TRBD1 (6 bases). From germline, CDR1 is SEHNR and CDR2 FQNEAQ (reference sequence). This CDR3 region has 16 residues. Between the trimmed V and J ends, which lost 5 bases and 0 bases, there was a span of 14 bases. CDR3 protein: CASSPRQESSYNEQFF. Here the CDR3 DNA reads TGTGCCAGCAGCCCCCGACAGGAAAGCTCCTACAATGAGCAGTTCTTC.

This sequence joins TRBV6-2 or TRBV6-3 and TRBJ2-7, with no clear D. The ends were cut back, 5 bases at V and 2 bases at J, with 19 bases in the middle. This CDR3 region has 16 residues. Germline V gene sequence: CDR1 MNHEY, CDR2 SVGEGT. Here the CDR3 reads CASSPFGPSTAYEQYF. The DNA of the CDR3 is TGTGCCAGCAGTCCTTTTGGTCCATCGACGGCCTACGAGCAGTACTTC.